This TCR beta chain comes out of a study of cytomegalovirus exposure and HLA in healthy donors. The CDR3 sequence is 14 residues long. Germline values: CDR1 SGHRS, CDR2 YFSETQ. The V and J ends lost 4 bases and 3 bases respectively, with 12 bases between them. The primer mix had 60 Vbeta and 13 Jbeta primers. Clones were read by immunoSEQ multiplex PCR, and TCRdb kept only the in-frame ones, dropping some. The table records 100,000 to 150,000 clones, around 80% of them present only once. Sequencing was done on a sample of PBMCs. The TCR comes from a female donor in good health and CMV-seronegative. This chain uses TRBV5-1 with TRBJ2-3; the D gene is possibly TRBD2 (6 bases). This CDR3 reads CASSPGDRTDTQYF. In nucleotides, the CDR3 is TGCGCCAGCAGCCCGGGGGACCGGACAGATACGCAGTATTTT.